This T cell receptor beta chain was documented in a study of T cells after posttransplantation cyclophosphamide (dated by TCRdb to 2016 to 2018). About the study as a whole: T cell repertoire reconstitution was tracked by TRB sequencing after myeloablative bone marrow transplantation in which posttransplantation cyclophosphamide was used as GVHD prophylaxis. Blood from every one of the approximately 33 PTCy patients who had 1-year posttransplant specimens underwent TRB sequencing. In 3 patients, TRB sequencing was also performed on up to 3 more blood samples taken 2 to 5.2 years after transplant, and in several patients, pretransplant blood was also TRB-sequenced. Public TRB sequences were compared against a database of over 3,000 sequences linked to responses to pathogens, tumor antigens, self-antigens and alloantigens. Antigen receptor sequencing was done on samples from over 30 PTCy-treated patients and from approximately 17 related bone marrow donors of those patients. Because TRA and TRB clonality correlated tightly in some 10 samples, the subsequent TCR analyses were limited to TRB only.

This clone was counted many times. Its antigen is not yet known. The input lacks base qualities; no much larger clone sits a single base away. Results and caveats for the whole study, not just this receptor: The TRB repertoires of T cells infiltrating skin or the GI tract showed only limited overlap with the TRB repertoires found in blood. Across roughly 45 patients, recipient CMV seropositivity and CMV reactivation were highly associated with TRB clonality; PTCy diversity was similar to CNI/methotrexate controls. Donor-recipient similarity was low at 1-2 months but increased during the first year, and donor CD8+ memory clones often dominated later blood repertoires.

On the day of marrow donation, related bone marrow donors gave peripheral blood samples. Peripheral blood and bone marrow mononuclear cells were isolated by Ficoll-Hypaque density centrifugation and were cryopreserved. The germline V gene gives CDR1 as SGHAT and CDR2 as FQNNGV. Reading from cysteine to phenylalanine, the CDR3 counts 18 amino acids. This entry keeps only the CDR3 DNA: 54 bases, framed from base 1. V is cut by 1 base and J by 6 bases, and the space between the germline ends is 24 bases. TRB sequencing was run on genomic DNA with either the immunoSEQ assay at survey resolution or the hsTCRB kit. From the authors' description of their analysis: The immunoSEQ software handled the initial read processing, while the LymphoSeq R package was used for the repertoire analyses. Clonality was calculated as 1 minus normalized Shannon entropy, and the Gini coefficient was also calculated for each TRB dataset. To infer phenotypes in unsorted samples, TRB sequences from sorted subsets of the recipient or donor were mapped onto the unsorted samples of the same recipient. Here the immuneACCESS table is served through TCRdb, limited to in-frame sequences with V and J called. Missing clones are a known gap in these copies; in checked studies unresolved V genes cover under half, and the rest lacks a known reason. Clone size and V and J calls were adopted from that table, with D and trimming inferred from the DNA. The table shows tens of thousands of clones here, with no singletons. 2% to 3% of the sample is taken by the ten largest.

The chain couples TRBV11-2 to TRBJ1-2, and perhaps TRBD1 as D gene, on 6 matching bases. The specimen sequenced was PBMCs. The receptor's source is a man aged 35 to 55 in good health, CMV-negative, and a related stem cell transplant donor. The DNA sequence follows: TGTGCCAGCAGCTTAGCCTCATACAGGGAATCATTCGGTGATGGCTACACCTTC. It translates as CASSLASYRESFGDGYTF.